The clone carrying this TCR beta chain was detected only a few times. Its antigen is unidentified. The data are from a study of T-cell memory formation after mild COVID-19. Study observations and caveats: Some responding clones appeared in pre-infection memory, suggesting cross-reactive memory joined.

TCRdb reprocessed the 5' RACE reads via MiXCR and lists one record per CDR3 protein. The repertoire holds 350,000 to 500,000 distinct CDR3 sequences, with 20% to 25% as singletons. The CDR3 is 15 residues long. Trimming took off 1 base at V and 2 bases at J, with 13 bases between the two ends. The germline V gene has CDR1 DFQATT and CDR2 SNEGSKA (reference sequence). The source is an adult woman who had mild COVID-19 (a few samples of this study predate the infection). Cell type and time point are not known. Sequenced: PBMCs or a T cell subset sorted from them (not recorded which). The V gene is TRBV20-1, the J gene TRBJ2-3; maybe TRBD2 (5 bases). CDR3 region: CSARGPRGNTDTQYF. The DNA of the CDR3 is TGCAGTGCTAGAGGCCCCCGGGGTAACACAGATACGCAGTATTTT.